Presented here are 17 T cell receptor beta chains from one specimen sequenced in a study of cytomegalovirus exposure and HLA in healthy donors. PCR was performed using 60 Vbeta and 13 Jbeta primers. TCRdb keeps only in-frame clones here, not all; method: immunoSEQ multiplex PCR. The table for this sample gives roughly 100,000 clones. Specimen: PBMCs. The receptors derive from a man aged 35 to 55 in good health and CMV-seronegative.

The rearrangement uses TRBV6-1 and TRBJ1-2, with no clear D. Trimming took 2 bases from V and 4 from J, leaving 11 bases between them. Germline CDR1 and CDR2: MNHNS and SASEGT. There are 14 residues in the CDR3. The CDR3, as DNA: TGTGCCAGCAGTGAAACCGGCGGATCCTATGGCTACACCTTC. Amino acid sequence: CASSETGGSYGYTF.

The J gene is TRBJ2-2, the V gene TRBV4-1; a possible D gene is TRBD1 (5 bases). Germline CDR1 and CDR2: MGHRA and YSYEKL. The CDR3 sequence is 17 residues long. V gave up 4 bases and J gave up 0 bases, with 15 bases separating them. CDR3 nucleotides: TGCGCCAGCAGCCTCAGGGTTATCGGCGCGAACACCGGGGAGCTGTTTTTT. Its translation is CASSLRVIGANTGELFF.

This chain uses TRBV7-7 with TRBJ2-1, with D perhaps TRBD1 (5 bases). The germline gives CDR1 SSHAT, CDR2 FNYEAQ (reference sequence). Trimming pared 5 bases from V and 5 bases from J, leaving 10 bases between. This CDR3 spans 13 amino acids. The CDR3 loop reads CASSQFRDNEQFF. The CDR3 nucleotides are TGTGCCAGCAGCCAATTCAGGGACAATGAGCAGTTCTTC.

The chain combines TRBV11-3 with TRBJ1-1; no reliable D call. The CDR3 extends over 13 amino acids. Trimming shortened V by 2 bases and J by 2 bases, and 6 bases separated the two germline ends. Germline V CDR1 and CDR2: SGHNT, YENEEA. CDR3 sequence reads: CASSLNRNTEAFF. Written as DNA, the CDR3 is TGTGCCAGCAGCTTAAACAGAAACACTGAAGCTTTCTTT.

The V gene is TRBV4-3, the J gene TRBJ1-4; TRBD1 aligns across 9 bases. Germline V gene data show CDR1 as LGHNA and CDR2 as YSLEER. The V segment lost 0 bases and the J segment 6 bases; nucleotides outside the gene matches: 8. CDR3 size: 17 residues. This CDR3 is CASSQDSPGQGDEKLFF. The CDR3 region has the DNA TGCGCCAGCAGCCAAGATAGCCCGGGACAGGGCGATGAAAAACTGTTTTTT.

V gene TRBV5-1 combines with J gene TRBJ2-1, with D tentatively TRBD2 (6 bases). Germline-derived CDR1 and CDR2 are SGHRS and YFSETQ. V dropped 5 bases and J dropped 7 bases, with 7 bases sitting between them. The CDR3 has 11 residues. CDR3 DNA: TGCGCCAGCAGGGCGGGAAATGAGCAGTTCTTC. This gives the protein CASRAGNEQFF.

J is TRBJ1-1 and V is TRBV10-3; D gene ambiguous. The germline V and J ends were trimmed by 6 bases and 1 base, with 9 bases remaining between them. The CDR3 loop spans 13 amino acids. Germline V CDR1 and CDR2: ENHRY, SYGVKD. The CDR3 protein is CAIRGAGNTEAFF. The CDR3 DNA follows: TGTGCCATCAGGGGAGCCGGGAACACTGAAGCTTTCTTT.

The chain carries TRBV19 and TRBJ2-1; 8 positions match TRBD1. There are 17 residues in the CDR3. Trimming cost V 5 bases and J 2 bases; bases outside gene matches: 11. Germline values: CDR1 LNHDA, CDR2 SQIVND (reference sequence). The chain's CDR3 is CASSPPRQGFAYNEQFF. CDR3 DNA sequence: TGTGCCAGTAGTCCCCCCCGACAGGGGTTCGCCTACAATGAGCAGTTCTTC.

The rearrangement links TRBV7-9 to TRBJ2-4; 9 bases fit TRBD1. Germline CDR1 SEHNR, CDR2 FQNEAQ (reference sequence). The trim removed 5 bases at V and 7 bases at J, leaving 6 bases unmatched. CDR3 length: 14 residues. CDR3 sequence reads: CASSGPGQGNIQYF. The CDR3 DNA sequence: TGTGCCAGCAGCGGACCGGGACAGGGCAACATTCAGTACTTC. Supplemented by reference TRBV7-9 and TRBJ2-4, the full variable domain reads DTGVSQNPRHKITKRGQNVTFRCDPISEHNRLYWYRQTLGQGPEFLTYFQNEAQLEKSRLLSDRFSAERPKGSFSTLEIQRTEQGDSAMYLCASSGPGQGNIQYFGAGTRLSVL.

The chain joins TRBV29-1 to TRBJ2-5, with TRBD2 matching 10 bases. The closer fit of TRBJ2-7 to the DNA end suggests the J call may be wrong. This CDR3 has 12 amino acids. CDR1 and CDR2 from the germline V gene are SQVTM and ANQGSEA. CDR3 protein: CSAGTSVYEQYF. The CDR3 DNA reads TGCAGCGCCGGGACTAGCGTCTACGAGCAGTACTTC.

The chain employs TRBV27 and TRBJ2-7, with 10 bases matching TRBD2. The CDR3 sequence is 16 residues long. J gave up 4 bases and V 6 bases, and 12 bases lay outside the gene matches. The germline CDR1 and CDR2 sequences are MNHEY and SMNVEV (reference sequence). The CDR3 sequence is CASRSSGSGREYEQYF. CDR3 bases: TGTGCCAGCAGGTCTTCCGGGAGCGGGAGGGAGTACGAGCAGTACTTC.

The chain recombines TRBV7-9 with TRBJ1-1; D may be TRBD1 (6 bases). CDR1 is SEHNR, CDR2 FQNEAQ, per germline (reference sequence). V was trimmed by 3 bases and J by 7 bases, leaving 12 bases between them. This CDR3 region has 13 residues. In nucleotides, the CDR3 is TGTGCCAGCAGCTTTTCGTCACAGGGTGAAGCTTTCTTT. Protein: CASSFSSQGEAFF.

This sequence joins TRBV19 and TRBJ2-3; D unresolved. CDR1 and CDR2 from the germline V gene are LNHDA and SQIVND (reference sequence). Trimming removed 2 bases from V and 1 base from J, with 7 bases in between. The CDR3 contains 14 residues. The DNA for the CDR3 is TGTGCCAGTAGTATACGGTATGGCACAGATACGCAGTATTTT. Translating it yields CASSIRYGTDTQYF.

The chain has TRBV7-2 and TRBJ2-5, with a possible D match to TRBD2 (6 bases). V was trimmed by 7 bases and J by 1 base, leaving 13 bases between them. The CDR3 extends over 14 amino acids. Per germline, CDR1 SGHTA and CDR2 FQGNSA. CDR3 DNA sequence: TGTGCCAGCACCCTGGGACTGGTCCAAGAGACCCAGTACTTC. This sequence encodes CASTLGLVQETQYF. Full variable domain (rest looked up from reference TRBV7-2 and TRBJ2-5): GAGVSQSPSNKVTEKGKDVELRCDPISGHTALYWYRQSLGQGLEFLIYFQGNSAPDKSGLPSDRFSAERTGGSVSTLTIQRTQQEDSAVYLCASTLGLVQETQYFGPGTRLLVL.

This chain connects TRBV7-2 to TRBJ2-1; 8 nucleotides match TRBD2. Unmatched junction bases numbered 3, after V lost 1 base and J lost 4 bases. Germline CDR1 is SGHTA and CDR2 is FQGNSA. This CDR3 is 15 amino acids long. DNA for the CDR3: TGTGCCAGCAGCTTAGAGGGACTAGGTTACAATGAGCAGTTCTTC. Its translation: CASSLEGLGYNEQFF.

The chain couples TRBV19 to TRBJ1-5, with TRBD1 as a possible D gene (5 bases). V lost 5 bases, J lost 7 bases, and 12 bases lay in between. This CDR3 has 13 amino acids. In germline, CDR1 is LNHDA, CDR2 SQIVND (reference sequence). CDR3 nucleotides: TGTGCCAGTAGTGATGACAGATCCCAGCCCCAGCATTTT. Translating it yields CASSDDRSQPQHF.

V usage is TRBV21-1 and J usage is TRBJ1-5; the table's D gene call, TRBD1, was not cross checked with the DNA. TRBV21-1 constitutes a pseudogene. The CDR3 is 17 amino acids. The CDR3 region has the DNA TGTGCCAGCAGCAAAGGTGATAGGGGTTATAGCAATCAGCCCCAGCATTTT. Residues: CASSKGDRGYSNQPQHF.